A selection of T cell receptor beta chains follows, all from one sample in a study of chemoradiotherapy in HPV16-positive cancers. Sequencing was performed with immunoSEQ multiplex PCR; in TCRdb, only in-frame clones are kept and a portion is missing. The data contain 40,000 to 60,000 clones, about 92% of them singletons. The source was blood, collected from a patient who underwent chemoradiotherapy. Receptors originate from a human donor with HPV-associated anogenital cancer. The CDR3 runs from the conserved cysteine through the conserved F or W. The order of the fields is V gene, J gene, D gene, clone size, CDR3 DNA, CDR3 protein. A D gene is named only where the DNA matches it firmly. Expanded clones are given a class, and other clones once, few, many or no size at all.

TRBV6-5	TRBJ2-3	.	.	TGTGCCAGCAGTCTCGGGACTCTCCGCACAGATACGCAGTATTTT	CASSLGTLRTDTQYF
TRBV6-1	TRBJ2-1	TRBD2	.	TGTGCCAGCAGTGAAATAATCGGGAGCGGGAGGGGGAATGAGCAGTTCTTC	CASSEIIGSGRGNEQFF
TRBV9	TRBJ2-3	.	.	TGTGCCAGCAGCCCACACACAGATACGCAGTATTTT	CASSPHTDTQYF
TRBV6-6	TRBJ2-3	TRBD2	.	TGTGCCAGCACCGGAGCTAGCGGGGGGGCTCGGGATACGCAGTATTTT	CASTGASGGARDTQYF
TRBV19	TRBJ2-7	TRBD1	once	TGTGCCAGTAGTATAGGCGGACAGGGGTCCTACGAGCAGTACTTC	CASSIGGQGSYEQYF
TRBV18	TRBJ2-3	.	.	TGTGCCAGCTCACCATTCGACTTAGGCACAGATACGCAGTATTTT	CASSPFDLGTDTQYF
TRBV9	TRBJ2-2	.	.	TGTGCCAGCAGCACCCAGGGGAACACCGGGGAGCTGTTTTTT	CASSTQGNTGELFF
TRBV7-2	TRBJ2-1	TRBD2	.	TGTGCCAGCACCCATCCCTCTAGCGGCAGCTCCTACAATGAGCAGTTCTTC	CASTHPSSGSSYNEQFF
TRBV7-9	TRBJ1-1	.	.	TGTGCCAGCAGCCGAATGGGGGGCGGTAACACTGAAGCTTTCTTT	CASSRMGGGNTEAFF
TRBV9	TRBJ2-7	TRBD1	.	TGTGCCAGCAGCTATTCCGACAGGGGGGCTTACGAGCAGTACTTC	CASSYSDRGAYEQYF
TRBV6-1	TRBJ1-2	.	.	TGTGCCAGCAGGGCTCCGGGGCCTGTGGGGGGCTACACCTTC	CASRAPGPVGGYTF
TRBV29-1	TRBJ2-7	.	.	TGCAGCGTAAGGGGGACGTACGAGCAGTACTTC	CSVRGTYEQYF
TRBV4-2	TRBJ2-2	TRBD1	.	TGTGCCAGCAGCCCGAGTGACAGGGCCGGGGAGCTGTTTTTT	CASSPSDRAGELFF
TRBV18	TRBJ2-7	TRBD1	.	TGTGCCAGCTCACCTACTTCGGACAGGGGTCACGAGCAGTACTTC	CASSPTSDRGHEQYF
TRBV7-2	TRBJ1-1	.	.	TGTGCCAGCAGCCCCGAAGTGAAGGGCACTGAAGCTTTCTTT	CASSPEVKGTEAFF
TRBV7-2	TRBJ2-5	.	few	TGTGCCAGCAGACGAACAGGGTTGGGGGAGACCCAGTACTTC	CASRRTGLGETQYF
TRBV5-1	TRBJ1-2	.	.	TGCGCCAGCAGTGAGGCAGCTAACTATGGCTACACCTTC	CASSEAANYGYTF
TRBV5-4	TRBJ2-5	.	.	TGTGCCAGCAGGGCGGGGCGCGAGACAAAAGAGACCCAGTACTTC	CASRAGRETKETQYF
TRBV4-3	TRBJ2-4	.	.	TGCGCCAGCAGCTTTCGACTAGGGGAAAACATTCAGTACTTC	CASSFRLGENIQYF
TRBV9	TRBJ2-3	.	.	TGTGCCAGCAATCCAGGGGTCCGCACAGATACGCAGTATTTT	CASNPGVRTDTQYF
TRBV4-1	TRBJ1-1	.	.	TGCGCCAGCAGCCAAGGGATAGCCCCTTTCGGGAACACTGAAGCTTTCTTT	CASSQGIAPFGNTEAFF
TRBV6-5	TRBJ2-7	TRBD2	.	TGTGCCAGCAGGGCTAGCGGTAGGGAGCAGTACTTC	CASRASGREQYF
TRBV7-2	TRBJ2-7	TRBD2	.	TGTGCCAGCAGCATCCCTAGCGGGGTGTACGAGCAGTACTTC	CASSIPSGVYEQYF
TRBV9	TRBJ2-5	TRBD1	once	TGTGCCAGCAGCGTAGCACAGGGGCGAGAGACCCAGTACTTC	CASSVAQGRETQYF
TRBV9	TRBJ1-3	.	.	TGTGCCAGCAGCCGCCCAGGGGAGGGGATAAACACCATATATTTT	CASSRPGEGINTIYF
TRBV4-3	TRBJ2-5	TRBD2	.	TGCGCCAGCAGCCTGTCTTGGGGACTAGCGGGGGAGACCCAGTACTTC	CASSLSWGLAGETQYF
TRBV30	TRBJ1-2	TRBD1	.	TGTGCCTGGAGTGAGACAGGGCTCAACTATGGCTACACCTTC	CAWSETGLNYGYTF
TRBV7-9	TRBJ2-2	.	few	TGTGCCAGCGGGTACCTTAGGGCCGGGGAGCTGTTTTTT	CASGYLRAGELFF
TRBV5-5	TRBJ2-2	.	.	TGTGCCAGCAGCTTGGCCTCGACCGGGGAGCTGTTTTTT	CASSLASTGELFF
TRBV5-1	TRBJ2-7	.	.	TGCGCCAGCAGCTTGTGGACAGCCCGGGCCAACGAGCAGTACTTC	CASSLWTARANEQYF
TRBV20-1	TRBJ2-7	.	.	TGCAGTGCTGAGATTATCAACGAGCAGTACTTC	CSAEIINEQYF
TRBV11-3	TRBJ2-3	.	.	TGTGCCAGCAGCTTAGAGTCAAGGGGGGGCCCCACAGATACGCAGTATTTT	CASSLESRGGPTDTQYF
TRBV19	TRBJ2-1	.	.	TGTGCCAGTAGTCGCGGTTTAGCGAGAGATGAGCAGTTCTTC	CASSRGLARDEQFF
TRBV6-5	TRBJ1-4	TRBD1	few	TGTGCCAGCAGTTACTCGGGACAGATTAATGAAAAACTGTTTTTT	CASSYSGQINEKLFF
TRBV7-2	TRBJ2-3	.	.	TGTGCCGGGGGGGCTAGCGGCCTCACAGATACGCAGTATTTT	CAGGASGLTDTQYF
TRBV6-5	TRBJ2-5	TRBD1	.	TGTGCCAGCAGTTCGGACAGGTCGAAAGAGACCCAGTACTTC	CASSSDRSKETQYF
TRBV5-4	TRBJ2-1	TRBD2	.	TGTGCCAGCAGCTTGGTAGCGGGAGGGATCAATGAGCAGTTCTTC	CASSLVAGGINEQFF
TRBV7-2	TRBJ2-7	TRBD1	.	TGTGCCAGCAGCTTACCGGACAGGGGCTACGAGCAGTACTTC	CASSLPDRGYEQYF
TRBV5-4	TRBJ2-7	TRBD1	.	TGTGCCAGCAGCAGGAGCGACAGGGGCTACGAGCAGTACTTC	CASSRSDRGYEQYF
TRBV15	TRBJ2-2	.	few	TGTGCCACCAGTCTGAGAAACACCGGGGAGCTGTTTTTT	CATSLRNTGELFF
TRBV10-3	TRBJ2-7	TRBD2	.	TGTGCCATCAGTGAGTCAGCGGGGGCTTCGTACGAGCAGTACTTC	CAISESAGASYEQYF
TRBV7-9	TRBJ1-4	.	.	TGTGCCAGCAGCTCTATTTTTCACTCAACTAATGAAAAACTGTTTTTT	CASSSIFHSTNEKLFF
TRBV6-5	TRBJ1-2	.	once	TGTGCCAGCAGTTACGACAGCCGACGTGGCTACACCTTC	CASSYDSRRGYTF
TRBV4-3	TRBJ1-2	TRBD1	.	TGCGCCAGCAGCCAAGGAGGCAGGGGGCAGACCTATGGCTACACCTTC	CASSQGGRGQTYGYTF
TRBV9	TRBJ1-1	.	.	TGTGCCAGCAGCGTAGATGTGTCTGGGGGTGAAGCTTTCTTT	CASSVDVSGGEAFF
TRBV6-5	TRBJ2-5	.	.	TGTGCCAGCAGCACGGGAGAGACCCAGTACTTC	CASSTGETQYF
TRBV29-1	TRBJ1-2	.	.	TGCAGCGTTGAACAGGGTAACTATGGCTACACCTTC	CSVEQGNYGYTF
TRBV11-3	TRBJ1-1	.	.	TGTGCCAGCAGCCTAGGAGAAAACACTGAAGCTTTCTTT	CASSLGENTEAFF
TRBV27	TRBJ2-7	TRBD1	few	TGTGCCAGCAGTCCAACAGGGGGAAGAGAGCAGTACTTC	CASSPTGGREQYF